This entry is about one T cell receptor beta chain. Antigen unknown. The CDR3 loop spans 16 amino acids. V was pared by 1 base and J by 0 bases, with 7 bases between. Germline-derived CDR1 and CDR2 are SGHNT and YENEEA. Template switching by 5'RACE produced TCR cDNA, adding a universal primer site and UMIs. MiXCR, applied by TCRdb to the 5' RACE reads, yields one record per CDR3 protein. The profile shows approximately 510,000 distinct CDR3 sequences, 21% of them singletons. The data were obtained in a study of T cells after yellow fever vaccination. Whole-study findings and limits: Post-booster repertoires again held most primary-vaccination clones (roughly 96% CD4, just under 90% CD8). Although the secondary response was weaker, it peaked faster, at day 5 versus 15.

The sequencing used PBMCs, collected 21 days after the first yellow fever vaccination. This clonotype was sampled from a man aged 18 to 29 who received the YFV17D yellow fever vaccine. The chain has TRBV11-3 and TRBJ2-6; D gene ambiguous. CDR3 amino acids: CASSLGPVSGANVLTF. The CDR3, as DNA: TGTGCCAGCAGCTTAGGTCCGGTCTCTGGGGCCAACGTCCTGACTTTC.